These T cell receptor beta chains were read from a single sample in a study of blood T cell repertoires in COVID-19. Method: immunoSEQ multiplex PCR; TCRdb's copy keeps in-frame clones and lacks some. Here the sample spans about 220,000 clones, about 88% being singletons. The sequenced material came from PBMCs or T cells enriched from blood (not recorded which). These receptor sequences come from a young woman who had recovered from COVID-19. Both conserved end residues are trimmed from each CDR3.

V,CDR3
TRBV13,ASSSGTTLTMRQF
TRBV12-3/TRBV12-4,ASSSDYEQY
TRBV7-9,ASSAPLAGGTDTQY
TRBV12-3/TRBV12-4,ASTTEDWYGYT
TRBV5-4,ASSLGTGIGTEAF
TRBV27,ASSLPGLAVEADTQY
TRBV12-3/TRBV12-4,ASSLWELYGYT
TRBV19,ASSMPNPIRDTGANVLT
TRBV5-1,ASTPLAGGVNEQF
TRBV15,ATSELSFRNQPQH
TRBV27,ASSLSLGTGGETQY
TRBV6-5,ASSQEGLENTEAF
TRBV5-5,ASSLGVINEKLF
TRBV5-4,ASSPRDNSNQPQH
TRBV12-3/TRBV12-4,ASIDRVGGYT
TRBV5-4,ASSLDRGGNTIY
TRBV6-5,ASTQGTGNSPLH
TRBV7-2,ASSAPVYPPYNQPQH
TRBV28,ASSLSDRLKGYT
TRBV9,ASSVEEGTEAF
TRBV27,ASSWATGELF
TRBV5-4,ASSSARGGGTEAF